This T cell receptor gamma chain was recovered during a study of Vδ1+ human thymocytes. Whole-study findings and limits: Thymic TRG and TRD repertoires appeared highly polyclonal.

As to this clone: Antigen unknown.

Germline CDR1 and CDR2: EGSTGY and YDSYTSSV. J gave up 3 bases and V 3 bases, and 11 bases lay outside the gene matches. The length of the CDR3 is 15 residues. Extracted RNA was reverse transcribed into cDNA. The CDR3 regions were amplified by multiplex PCR from V-gene primers to a constant-region primer. TCRdb re-called the multiplex PCR reads using CATT. The sample has some 22,000 gamma-chain clones; roughly 13% are singletons. Alphabeta T cells were depleted, then CD3+ Vdelta1+ Vdelta2- thymocytes were FACS-sorted. The TCR comes from a child less than two years old who had congenital heart surgery. The V and J genes are TRGV4 and TRGJ1 or TRGJ2. The sample comprised Vdelta1+ gamma-delta thymocytes from the thymus. Subset in this sample: FACS-sorted CD3+ TCRalphabeta- TCRVdelta1+ TCRVdelta2- thymocytes. This CDR3 is CATWDQDSFYYKKLF. CDR3 DNA: TGTGCCACCTGGGATCAAGATTCCTTTTATTATAAGAAACTCTTT.